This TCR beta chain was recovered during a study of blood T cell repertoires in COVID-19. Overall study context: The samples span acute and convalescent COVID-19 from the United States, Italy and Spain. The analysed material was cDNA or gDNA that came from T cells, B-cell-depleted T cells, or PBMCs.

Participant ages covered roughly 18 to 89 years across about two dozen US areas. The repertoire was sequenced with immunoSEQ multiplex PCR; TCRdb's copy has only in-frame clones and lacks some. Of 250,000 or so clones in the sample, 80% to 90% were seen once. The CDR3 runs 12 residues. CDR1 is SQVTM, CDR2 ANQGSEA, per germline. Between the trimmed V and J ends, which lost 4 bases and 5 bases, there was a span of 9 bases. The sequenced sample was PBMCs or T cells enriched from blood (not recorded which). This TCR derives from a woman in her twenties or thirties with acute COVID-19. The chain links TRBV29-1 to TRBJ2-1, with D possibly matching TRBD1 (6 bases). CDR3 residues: CSVGQGNNEQFF. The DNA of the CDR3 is TGCAGCGTTGGTCAGGGGAACAATGAGCAGTTCTTC.